These 22 T cell receptor beta chains originate from one sample sequenced in a study of T cell responses to AZD1222 COVID-19 vaccine. Sequencing used immunoSEQ multiplex PCR; TCRdb keeps in-frame clones, though not all of them. This repertoire shows tens of thousands of clones, roughly 85% found once; its top ten account for about an eighth. Sequences were derived from peripheral blood, sampled on day 0 of AZD1222 vaccination. Every receptor here comes from an adult in good health.

CDR3 region: CASSDRGYGYTF. The CDR3 DNA sequence: TGTGCCAGCAGCGACAGGGGCTATGGCTACACCTTC. This chain joins TRBV7-2 and TRBJ1-2; TRBD1 matches at 8 bases. CDR3 length: 12 amino acids. V lost 5 bases, J lost 4 bases, and 0 bases stayed unmatched. Germline CDR1 reads SGHTA; CDR2 reads FQGNSA.

The rearrangement links TRBV18 to TRBJ1-6, with 10 bases lining up with TRBD1. Trimming cost V 3 bases and J 10 bases; bases outside gene matches: 6. The V gene's germline CDR1 is KGHSH and CDR2 LQKENI. The CDR3 sequence is 15 residues long. The CDR3 DNA follows: TGTGCCAGCTCACCGCAGGGACAGGGGACCTCACCCCTCCACTTT. This translates into CASSPQGQGTSPLHF.

The V and J genes are TRBV2 and TRBJ2-2, with D possibly TRBD1 on 6 matching bases. CDR1 and CDR2 from the germline V gene are SNHLY and FYNNEI. This CDR3 comprises 14 residues. Trimming stripped 5 bases from V and 4 bases from J, with 11 bases between. The CDR3 sequence: CASSSRTATGELFF. The CDR3 region has the DNA TGTGCCAGCAGTTCACGGACAGCCACCGGGGAGCTGTTTTTT.

V and J are TRBV6-5 and TRBJ2-1, with D possibly being TRBD1 (5 bases). V dropped 0 bases and J dropped 4 bases, with 13 bases sitting between them. Germline lookup yields CDR1 MNHEY and CDR2 SVGAGI. CDR3 length: 16 amino acids. CDR3 in DNA: TGTGCCAGCAGTTACTCCCCAGGGAACCTATACAATGAGCAGTTCTTC. The encoded protein is CASSYSPGNLYNEQFF.

This clone was recorded a few times. Germline and junction disagree at one end, which may indicate a read error. The V gene is TRBV27, the J gene TRBJ2-5, with D perhaps matching TRBD1 (5 bases). The V gene's germline CDR1 is MNHEY and CDR2 SMNVEV (reference sequence). This CDR3 comprises 13 residues. The CDR3: CASSLSAGQAEDF. The CDR3 nucleotides read TGTGCCAGCAGTTTATCCGCCGGACAAGCCGAGGACTTC.

The gene calls are TRBV4-1 and TRBJ1-1, with unresolved D. In germline, CDR1 is MGHRA, CDR2 YSYEKL. V was pared by 2 bases and J by 0 bases, with 10 bases between. The CDR3 consists of 15 residues. CDR3 amino acids: CASSQPGAMNTEAFF. The CDR3 bases are TGCGCCAGCAGCCAACCGGGAGCTATGAACACTGAAGCTTTCTTT.

This clone was observed at least ten times. The chain is built from TRBV5-4 and TRBJ2-1, with a weak D call TRBD2 (6 bases). Germline V lookup: CDR1 SGHNT, CDR2 YYREEE (reference sequence). The CDR3 contains 17 residues. V lost 4 bases to trimming and J lost 5 bases, with 22 bases between them. CDR3 coding DNA: TGTGCCAGCAGCCGGCCCCTTTCGGAGGGGTGGCACAATGAGCAGTTCTTC. Translating gives CASSRPLSEGWHNEQFF.

The rearrangement links TRBV4-3 to TRBJ1-5, with a weak D call TRBD1 (5 bases). Trimming took off 0 bases at V and 11 bases at J, with 14 bases between the two ends. CDR1 is LGHNA, CDR2 YSLEER, per germline. The CDR3 runs 14 residues. CDR3: CASSQDSTPGAQHF. CDR3 coding DNA: TGCGCCAGCAGCCAAGATAGTACTCCGGGGGCCCAGCATTTT.

The chain recombines TRBV6-5 with TRBJ1-4, with D possibly being TRBD1 (6 bases). CDR1 and CDR2 from the germline V gene are MNHEY and SVGAGI. Trimming removed 6 bases from V and 8 bases from J, with 16 bases in between. The CDR3 extends over 14 amino acids. The CDR3 is CASRGDNGNEKLFF. CDR3 DNA: TGTGCCAGCAGAGGGGACAACGGAAACGAAAAACTGTTTTTT.

This clone occurred a few times. This chain joins TRBV7-9 and TRBJ2-7, with 8 bases matching TRBD1. With 8 bases clipped from V and 5 bases from J, the junction kept 8 bases outside the gene matches. Germline assignment: CDR1 SEHNR and CDR2 FQNEAQ (reference sequence). The CDR3 extends over 13 amino acids. Written as DNA, the CDR3 is TGTGCCAGCGGACGGACAGGGCCCCACGAGCAGTACTTC. It encodes CASGRTGPHEQYF.

This chain joins TRBV7-9 and TRBJ1-4; 8 positions match TRBD1. Germline assignment: CDR1 SEHNR and CDR2 FQNEAQ (reference sequence). V was clipped by 5 bases and J by 0 bases; unmatched bases: 2. CDR3 length: 15 residues. CDR3 amino acids: CASSPGQATNEKLFF. The CDR3 DNA is TGTGCCAGCAGCCCGGGACAGGCAACTAATGAAAAACTGTTTTTT.

The genes are TRBV6-5 and TRBJ2-5; D is ambiguous. The germline V gene has CDR1 MNHEY and CDR2 SVGAGI. The CDR3 is 14 amino acids. The V end lost 0 bases, the J end lost 5 bases, and 10 bases lay between the germline ends. CDR3 nucleotides: TGTGCCAGCAGTTACTCCGGCCCTGGGGAGACCCAGTACTTC. Its protein product is CASSYSGPGETQYF.

Only one count was recorded for this clone. This chain links TRBV6-6 with TRBJ1-3, with D perhaps matching TRBD1 (5 bases). Trimming stripped 7 bases from V and 4 bases from J, with 17 bases between. The germline CDR1 and CDR2 sequences are MNHNY and SVGAGI (reference sequence). The CDR3 sequence is 15 residues long. CDR3: CASTNVLTVGNTIYF. The CDR3 DNA follows: TGTGCCAGCACCAACGTATTGACAGTAGGAAACACCATATATTTT.

The chain joins TRBV27 to TRBJ1-2, with TRBD1 matching 7 bases. The V gene end was trimmed by 1 base and the J gene end by 4 bases; junction bases not matched to a gene: 15. Germline assignment: CDR1 MNHEY and CDR2 SMNVEV (reference sequence). The CDR3 is 18 residues long. The CDR3 coding sequence is TGTGCCAGCAGTTTATGGGGGGTTGGGTTTCAGGGGGTCTATGGCTACACCTTC. The encoded protein is CASSLWGVGFQGVYGYTF.

This clone has a single count. This chain joins TRBV29-1 and TRBJ2-7; 10 bases map to TRBD1. With V trimmed by 7 bases and J by 3 bases, 6 bases remained unmatched. The germline V gene encodes CDR1 SQVTM and CDR2 ANQGSEA. CDR3 size: 13 residues. The DNA of the CDR3 is TGCAGCGGACGACAGGGGGCAAACTACGAGCAGTACTTC. Protein product: CSGRQGANYEQYF.

The V gene is TRBV5-5, the J gene TRBJ2-3; TRBD2 aligns across 10 bases. Trimming removed 2 bases from V and 4 bases from J; junction bases left unmatched: 4. Germline V gives CDR1 SGHKS, CDR2 YYEKEE (reference sequence). The CDR3 is 15 amino acids. Here the CDR3 reads CASSFTSGAPDTQYF. The CDR3 DNA reads TGTGCCAGCAGCTTTACTAGCGGGGCCCCAGATACGCAGTATTTT.

V and J are TRBV29-1 and TRBJ2-7; TRBD1 aligns across 8 bases. CDR1 is SQVTM, CDR2 ANQGSEA, per germline. Germline trimming cut 3 bases from V and 6 bases from J; bases unmatched to any gene: 16. The CDR3 is 16 residues long. The CDR3 is CSVDGQGGVGLGEQYF. CDR3 in DNA: TGCAGCGTTGACGGACAGGGTGGAGTTGGCCTGGGCGAGCAGTACTTC.

This clone was observed a handful of times. The V call is TRBV5-1, the J call TRBJ1-1; a weak D match, TRBD1 (6 bases). Germline CDR1 reads SGHRS; CDR2 reads YFSETQ. The CDR3 totals 14 residues. V gave up 3 bases and J gave up 2 bases, with 11 bases separating them. The CDR3 region has the DNA TGCGCCAGCAGCTCACAGGGTGGAAACACTGAAGCTTTCTTT. Translation: CASSSQGGNTEAFF.

The V call is TRBV9, the J call TRBJ2-3; 8 bases match TRBD1. There are 16 residues in the CDR3. V trimming: 4 bases; J trimming: 2 bases; junction bases outside the gene matches: 9. In germline, CDR1 is SGDLS, CDR2 YYNGEE. The CDR3 DNA sequence: TGTGCCAGCAGCATAGGGACAGGTTCTCTCACAGATACGCAGTATTTT. Its protein product is CASSIGTGSLTDTQYF.

The chain couples TRBV6-5 to TRBJ1-2, with 8 bases matching TRBD1. The V and J ends lost 5 bases and 5 bases, in that order; junction bases with no gene match: 7. CDR3 size: 14 residues. Germline CDR1 reads MNHEY; CDR2 reads SVGAGI. The CDR3 region is CASSTQGALYGYTF. The CDR3 DNA follows: TGTGCCAGCAGTACCCAGGGGGCCCTATATGGCTACACCTTC.

J is TRBJ2-1 and V is TRBV7-2, with TRBD1 as a possible D gene (5 bases). V was shortened by 1 base and J by 5 bases, with 6 bases between the two germline ends. The CDR3 sequence is 13 residues long. Germline V gene sequence: CDR1 SGHTA, CDR2 FQGNSA. This CDR3 reads CASSLGQNNEQFF. The CDR3 nucleotides are TGTGCCAGCAGCTTAGGACAGAACAATGAGCAGTTCTTC.

The genes are TRBV7-8 and TRBJ1-4; 7 nucleotides match TRBD1. The CDR3 length is 14 residues. With V trimmed by 2 bases and J by 8 bases, 5 bases remained unmatched. Germline values: CDR1 SGHVS, CDR2 FQNEAQ. The CDR3 DNA is TGTGCCAGCAGCTTATCCGGGACAGTGGAAAAACTGTTTTTT. Protein: CASSLSGTVEKLFF.